The rows below give T cell receptor beta chains drawn from one sample of a study of Graves' ophthalmopathy and Graves' hyperthyroidism. Using its own MiXCR run on the multiplex PCR reads, TCRdb lists one record per CDR3 protein. Of about 200,000 distinct CDR3 sequences listed, around 30% are singletons. The sample taken for sequencing was peripheral blood. These receptors were collected from a man aged 45-60 years with Graves' ophthalmopathy. The CDR3 runs from the conserved cysteine through the conserved F or W. A D gene is named only where the DNA matches it firmly. Not every row has a clone size; where given, it reads once, few, many or a size class.

TGCAGTGTCCGGGAGGTTCAAGAGACCCAGTACTTC	CSVREVQETQYF	TRBD2	TRBJ2-5	many	TRBV20-1	12
TGTGCCAGCAGCTTTCCCTCTAGCGGGAGCGCGACCTACGAGCAGTACTTC	CASSFPSSGSATYEQYF	TRBD2	TRBJ2-7	many	TRBV11-2	17
TGCAGCGTACTACAGGGGGCCAACGAGCAGTACTTC	CSVLQGANEQYF	TRBD1	TRBJ2-7	many	TRBV29-1	12
TGTGCCAGCTCACCGCCAGCGGGGCACACCGGGGAGCTGTTTTTT	CASSPPAGHTGELFF	TRBD2	TRBJ2-2	NA	TRBV18	15
TGTGCCACCAGCAGACTTAGCGGGAGGGCTAGGCCCTACGAGCAGTACTTC	CATSRLSGRARPYEQYF	TRBD2	TRBJ2-7	NA	TRBV15	17
TGCAGTGCTAGGGGTTTTTCTGGAAACACCATATATTTT	CSARGFSGNTIYF	NA	TRBJ1-3	many	TRBV20-1	13
TGTGCCAGCAGCTACCTACTCTCCTACGAGCAGTACTTC	CASSYLLSYEQYF	NA	TRBJ2-7	NA	TRBV7-2	13
TGTGCCAGCAGTCACCCCCTTGGACAGTGGAACAATCAGCCCCAGCATTTT	CASSHPLGQWNNQPQHF	NA	TRBJ1-5	NA	TRBV12-3/TRBV12-4	17
TGCAGCGTTCACGACAGAAATTACGAGCAGTACTTC	CSVHDRNYEQYF	NA	TRBJ2-7	many	TRBV29-1	12
TGTGCCAGCAACGAGGGCCCGGGTGTCGGCGAGCAGTACTTC	CASNEGPGVGEQYF	NA	TRBJ2-7	many	TRBV12-3/TRBV12-4	14
TGCGCCAGCAGCTTGGGGAGGGCAGACACTGAAGCTTTCTTT	CASSLGRADTEAFF	NA	TRBJ1-1	NA	TRBV5-1	14
TGTGCCAGCAGCGTTACAGGGGCTTTCACCGGGGAGCTGTTTTTT	CASSVTGAFTGELFF	TRBD1	TRBJ2-2	many	TRBV11-2	15
TGTGCCAGCAGTTCCTCGAGGCAGCGATACTCCTACGAGCAGTACTTC	CASSSSRQRYSYEQYF	NA	TRBJ2-7	NA	TRBV6-2/TRBV6-3	16
TGTGCCAGTATGGGGGTAGATCAGCCCCAGCATTTT	CASMGVDQPQHF	NA	TRBJ1-5	many	TRBV19	12
TGTGCCAGCAGGCCCCGGACAGGGCTGAGTGGCTACACCTTC	CASRPRTGLSGYTF	TRBD1	TRBJ1-2	many	TRBV28	14
TGTGCCAGTCAGAGACAGGGGGACACTGAAGCTTTCTTT	CASQRQGDTEAFF	TRBD1	TRBJ1-1	many	TRBV27	13
TGTGCCAGCAGTCGCGAGGAGACCCAGTACTTC	CASSREETQYF	NA	TRBJ2-5	many	TRBV6-2/TRBV6-3	11
TGTGCCAGCGGGGACAGCAGTATGAGGCCCCAGCATTTT	CASGDSSMRPQHF	TRBD1	TRBJ1-5	many	TRBV27	13
TGTGCCAGCAGTTACGGGTCTGCGGCCGGGGATTACGAGCAGTACTTC	CASSYGSAAGDYEQYF	NA	TRBJ2-7	many	TRBV6-2/TRBV6-3	16
TGTGCCAGCAGTCCTCCCCAAGGGGTAGCTTTCTTT	CASSPPQGVAFF	NA	TRBJ1-1	many	TRBV7-6	12
TGTGCCGGTCGAGCGGGAGGATCCCTCGAGCAGTACTTC	CAGRAGGSLEQYF	TRBD2	TRBJ2-7	many	TRBV6-2/TRBV6-3	13
TGTGCCAGCAGTTTAAAGTGGGAGGGAGATACGCAGTATTTT	CASSLKWEGDTQYF	TRBD2	TRBJ2-3	many	TRBV27	14
TGTGCCAGCAGAGAAACCCCGGGGGCGCGGACTGAAGCTTTCTTT	CASRETPGARTEAFF	NA	TRBJ1-1	few	TRBV6-1	15
TGCAGTGCTAGAGCCAAACACCGCTCTGGGGCCAACGTCCTGACTTTC	CSARAKHRSGANVLTF	NA	TRBJ2-6	many	TRBV20-1	16
TGCGCCAGCAGTGAAGGGGCAGGGGCAGGAGGCTACACCTTC	CASSEGAGAGGYTF	NA	TRBJ1-2	many	TRBV10-2	14